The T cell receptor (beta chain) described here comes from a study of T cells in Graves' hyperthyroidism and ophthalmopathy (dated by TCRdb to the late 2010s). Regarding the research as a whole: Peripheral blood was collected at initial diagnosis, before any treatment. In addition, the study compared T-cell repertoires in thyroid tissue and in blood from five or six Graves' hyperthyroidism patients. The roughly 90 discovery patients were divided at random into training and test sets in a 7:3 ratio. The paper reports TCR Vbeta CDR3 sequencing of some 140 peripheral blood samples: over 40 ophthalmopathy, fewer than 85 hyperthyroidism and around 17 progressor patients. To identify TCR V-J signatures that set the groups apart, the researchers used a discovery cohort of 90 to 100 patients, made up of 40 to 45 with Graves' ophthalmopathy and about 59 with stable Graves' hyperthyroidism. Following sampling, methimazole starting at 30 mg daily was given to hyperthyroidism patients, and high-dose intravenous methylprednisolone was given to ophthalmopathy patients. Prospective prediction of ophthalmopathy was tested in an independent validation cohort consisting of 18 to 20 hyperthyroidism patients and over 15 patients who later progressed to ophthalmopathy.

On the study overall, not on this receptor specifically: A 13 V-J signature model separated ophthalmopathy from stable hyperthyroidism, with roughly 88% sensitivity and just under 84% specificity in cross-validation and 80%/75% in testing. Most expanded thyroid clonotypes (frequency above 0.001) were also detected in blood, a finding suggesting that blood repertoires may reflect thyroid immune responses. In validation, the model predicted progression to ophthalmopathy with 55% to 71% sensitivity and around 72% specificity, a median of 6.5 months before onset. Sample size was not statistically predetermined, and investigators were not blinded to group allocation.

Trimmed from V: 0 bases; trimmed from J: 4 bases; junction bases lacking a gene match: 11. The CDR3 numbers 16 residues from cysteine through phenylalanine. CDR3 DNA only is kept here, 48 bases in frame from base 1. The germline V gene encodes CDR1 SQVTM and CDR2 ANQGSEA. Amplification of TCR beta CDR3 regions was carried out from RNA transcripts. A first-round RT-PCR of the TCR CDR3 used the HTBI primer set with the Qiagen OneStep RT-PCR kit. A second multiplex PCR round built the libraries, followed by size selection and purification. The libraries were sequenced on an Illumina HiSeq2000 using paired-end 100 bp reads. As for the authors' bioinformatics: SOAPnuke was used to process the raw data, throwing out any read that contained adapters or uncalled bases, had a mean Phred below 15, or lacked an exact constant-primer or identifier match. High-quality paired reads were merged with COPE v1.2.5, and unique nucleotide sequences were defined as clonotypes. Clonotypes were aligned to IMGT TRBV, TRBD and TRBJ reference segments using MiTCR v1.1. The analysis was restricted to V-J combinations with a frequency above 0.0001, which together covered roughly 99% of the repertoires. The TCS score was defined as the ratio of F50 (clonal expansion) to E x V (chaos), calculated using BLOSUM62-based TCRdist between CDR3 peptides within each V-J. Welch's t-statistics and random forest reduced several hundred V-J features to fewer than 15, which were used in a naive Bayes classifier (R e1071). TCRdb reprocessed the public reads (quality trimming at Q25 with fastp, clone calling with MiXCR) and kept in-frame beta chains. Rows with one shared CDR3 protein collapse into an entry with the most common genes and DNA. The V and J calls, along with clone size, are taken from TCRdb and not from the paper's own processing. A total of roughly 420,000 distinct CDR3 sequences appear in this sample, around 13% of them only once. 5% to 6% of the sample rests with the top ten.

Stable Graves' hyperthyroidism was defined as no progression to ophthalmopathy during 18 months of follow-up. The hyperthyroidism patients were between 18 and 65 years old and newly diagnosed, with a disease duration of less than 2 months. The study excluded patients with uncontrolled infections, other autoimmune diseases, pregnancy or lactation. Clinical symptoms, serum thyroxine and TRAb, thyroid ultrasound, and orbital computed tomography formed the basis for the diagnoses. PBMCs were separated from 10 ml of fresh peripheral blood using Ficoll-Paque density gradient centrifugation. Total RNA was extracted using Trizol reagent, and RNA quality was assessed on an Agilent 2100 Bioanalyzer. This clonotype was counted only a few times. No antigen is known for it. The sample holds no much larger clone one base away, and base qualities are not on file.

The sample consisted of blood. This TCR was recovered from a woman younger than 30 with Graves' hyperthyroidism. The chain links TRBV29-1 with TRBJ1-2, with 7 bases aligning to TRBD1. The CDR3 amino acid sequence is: CSVEEGGGVGSYGYTF. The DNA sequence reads TGCAGCGTTGAAGAGGGAGGGGGCGTGGGGTCCTATGGCTACACCTTC. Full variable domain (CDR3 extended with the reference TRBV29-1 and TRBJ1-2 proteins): SAVISQKPSRDICQRGTSLTIQCQVDSQVTMMFWYRQQPGQSLTLIATANQGSEATYESGFVIDKFPISRPNLTFSTLTVSNMSPEDSSIYLCSVEEGGGVGSYGYTFGSGTRLTVV.